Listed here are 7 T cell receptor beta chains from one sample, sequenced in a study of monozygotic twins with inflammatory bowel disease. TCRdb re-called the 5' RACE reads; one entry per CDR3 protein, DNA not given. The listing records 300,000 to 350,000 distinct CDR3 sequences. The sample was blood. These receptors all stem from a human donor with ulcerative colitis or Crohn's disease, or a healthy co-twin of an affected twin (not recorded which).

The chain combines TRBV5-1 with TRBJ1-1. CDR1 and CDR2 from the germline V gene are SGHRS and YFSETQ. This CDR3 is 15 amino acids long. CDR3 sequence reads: CASSRMEVSNTEAFF.

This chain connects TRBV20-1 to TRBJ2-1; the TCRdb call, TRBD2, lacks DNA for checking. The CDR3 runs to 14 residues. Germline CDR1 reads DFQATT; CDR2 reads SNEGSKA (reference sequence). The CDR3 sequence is CSAMTSGGVNEQFF.

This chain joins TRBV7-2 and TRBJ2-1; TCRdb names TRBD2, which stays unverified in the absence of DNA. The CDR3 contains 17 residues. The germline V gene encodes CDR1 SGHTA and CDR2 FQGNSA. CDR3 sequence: CASSVGPAGSSYNEQFF.

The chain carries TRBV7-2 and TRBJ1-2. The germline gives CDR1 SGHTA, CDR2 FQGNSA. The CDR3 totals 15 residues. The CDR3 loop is CASSRTAGVNYGYTF.

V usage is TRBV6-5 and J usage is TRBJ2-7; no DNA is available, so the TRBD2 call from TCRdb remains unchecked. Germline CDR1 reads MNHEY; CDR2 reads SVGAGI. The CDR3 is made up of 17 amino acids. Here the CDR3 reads CASSYRGPRTGPYEQYF.

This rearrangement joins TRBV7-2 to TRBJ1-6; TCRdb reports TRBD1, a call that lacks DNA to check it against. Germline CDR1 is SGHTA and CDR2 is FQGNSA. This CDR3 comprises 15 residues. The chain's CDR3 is CASSPLGPSNSPLHF.

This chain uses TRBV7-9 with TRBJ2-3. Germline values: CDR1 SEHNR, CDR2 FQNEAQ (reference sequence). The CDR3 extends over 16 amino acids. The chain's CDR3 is CASSLLRQSSTDTQYF.